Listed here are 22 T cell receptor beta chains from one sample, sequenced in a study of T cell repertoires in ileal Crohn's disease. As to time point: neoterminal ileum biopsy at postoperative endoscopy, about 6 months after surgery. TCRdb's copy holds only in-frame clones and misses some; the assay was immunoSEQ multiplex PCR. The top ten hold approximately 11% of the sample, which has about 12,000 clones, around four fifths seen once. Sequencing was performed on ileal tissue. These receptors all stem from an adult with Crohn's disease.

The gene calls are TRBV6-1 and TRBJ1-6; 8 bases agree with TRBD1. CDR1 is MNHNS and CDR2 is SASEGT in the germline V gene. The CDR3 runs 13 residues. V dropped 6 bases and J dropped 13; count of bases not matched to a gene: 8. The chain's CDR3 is CASRAGGTGPLHF. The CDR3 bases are TGTGCCAGCAGGGCAGGGGGCACGGGGCCCCTCCACTTT.

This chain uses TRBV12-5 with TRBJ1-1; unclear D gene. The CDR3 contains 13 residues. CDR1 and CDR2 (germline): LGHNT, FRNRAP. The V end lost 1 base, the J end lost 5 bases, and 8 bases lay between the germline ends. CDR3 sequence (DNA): TGTGCTAGTGGTTTGGACAGAGGGACTGAAGCTTTCTTT. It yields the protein CASGLDRGTEAFF. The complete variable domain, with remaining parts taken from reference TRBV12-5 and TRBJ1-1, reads DARVTQTPRHKVTEMGQEVTMRCQPILGHNTVFWYRQTMMQGLELLAYFRNRAPLDDSGMPKDRFSAEMPDATLATLKIQPSEPRDSAVYFCASGLDRGTEAFFGQGTRLTVV.

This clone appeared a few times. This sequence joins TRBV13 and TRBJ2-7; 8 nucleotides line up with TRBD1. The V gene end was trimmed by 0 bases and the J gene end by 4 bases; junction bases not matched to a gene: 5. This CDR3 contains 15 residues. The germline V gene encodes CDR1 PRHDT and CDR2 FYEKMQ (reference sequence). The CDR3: CASSLGGQGIYEQYF. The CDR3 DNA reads TGTGCCAGCAGCTTAGGAGGACAGGGTATTTACGAGCAGTACTTC.

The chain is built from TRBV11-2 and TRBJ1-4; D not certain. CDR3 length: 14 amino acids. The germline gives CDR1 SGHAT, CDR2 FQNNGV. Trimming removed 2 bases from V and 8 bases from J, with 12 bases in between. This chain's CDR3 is CASSLQRFGEKLFF. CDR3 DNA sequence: TGTGCCAGCAGCTTACAGCGATTCGGGGAAAAACTGTTTTTT.

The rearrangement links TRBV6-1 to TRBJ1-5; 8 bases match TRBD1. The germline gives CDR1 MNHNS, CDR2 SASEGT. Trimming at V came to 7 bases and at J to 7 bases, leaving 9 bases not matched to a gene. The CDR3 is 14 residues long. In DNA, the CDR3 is TGTGCCAGCACTCGGGACAGGCAGCAGCAGCCCCAGCATTTT. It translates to CASTRDRQQQPQHF.

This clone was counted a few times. The CDR3 loop reads CASSPMDRNYEQYF. The CDR3 DNA reads TGTGCCAGCAGTCCGATGGACAGGAACTACGAGCAGTACTTC. The V and J genes are TRBV27 and TRBJ2-7, with 7 bases matching TRBD1. Unmatched junction bases numbered 7, after V lost 5 bases and J lost 3 bases. This CDR3 spans 14 amino acids. The germline CDR1 and CDR2 sequences are MNHEY and SMNVEV (reference sequence).

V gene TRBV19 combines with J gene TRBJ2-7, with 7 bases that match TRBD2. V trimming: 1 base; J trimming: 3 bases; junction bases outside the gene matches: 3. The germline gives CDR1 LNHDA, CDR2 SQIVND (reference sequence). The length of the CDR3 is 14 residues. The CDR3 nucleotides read TGTGCCAGTAGTATAGGGGCTAGCGGCTACGAGCAGTACTTC. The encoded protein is CASSIGASGYEQYF.

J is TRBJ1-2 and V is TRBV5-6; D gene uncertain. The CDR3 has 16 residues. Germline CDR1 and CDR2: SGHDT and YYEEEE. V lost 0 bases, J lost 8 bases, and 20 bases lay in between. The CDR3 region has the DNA TGTGCCAGCAGCTTGGGTGAAGGCGTCGGCCTGGAGGGCTACACCTTC. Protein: CASSLGEGVGLEGYTF. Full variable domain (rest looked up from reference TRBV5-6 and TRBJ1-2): DAGVTQSPTHLIKTRGQQVTLRCSPKSGHDTVSWYQQALGQGPQFIFQYYEEEERQRGNFPDRFSGHQFPNYSSELNVNALLLGDSALYLCASSLGEGVGLEGYTFGSGTRLTVV.

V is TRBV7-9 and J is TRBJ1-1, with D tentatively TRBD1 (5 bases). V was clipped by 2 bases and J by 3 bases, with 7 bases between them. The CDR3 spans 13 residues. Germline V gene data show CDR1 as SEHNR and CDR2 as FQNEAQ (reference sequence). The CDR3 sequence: CASSLSRDTEAFF. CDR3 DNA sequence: TGTGCCAGCAGCTTATCCAGGGACACTGAAGCTTTCTTT.

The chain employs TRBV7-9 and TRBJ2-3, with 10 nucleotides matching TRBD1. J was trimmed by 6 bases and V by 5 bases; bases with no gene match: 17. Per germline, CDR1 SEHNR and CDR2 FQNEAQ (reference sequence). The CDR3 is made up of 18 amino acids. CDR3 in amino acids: CASSRGQGGILRGDTQYF. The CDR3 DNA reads TGTGCCAGCAGCCGTGGACAGGGGGGAATCCTACGCGGGGATACGCAGTATTTT.

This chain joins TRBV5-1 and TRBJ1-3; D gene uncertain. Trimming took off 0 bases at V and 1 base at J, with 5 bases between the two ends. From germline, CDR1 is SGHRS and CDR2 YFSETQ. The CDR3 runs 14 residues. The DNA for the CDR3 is TGCGCCAGCAGCTTGGGGGAGTCTGGAAACACCATATATTTT. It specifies CASSLGESGNTIYF.

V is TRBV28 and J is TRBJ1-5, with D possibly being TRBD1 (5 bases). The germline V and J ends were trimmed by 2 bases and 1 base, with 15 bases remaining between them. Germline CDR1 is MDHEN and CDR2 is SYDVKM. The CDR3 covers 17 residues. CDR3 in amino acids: CASSLGDGRLSNQPQHF. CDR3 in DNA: TGTGCCAGCAGTTTAGGGGACGGGAGATTGAGCAATCAGCCCCAGCATTTT.

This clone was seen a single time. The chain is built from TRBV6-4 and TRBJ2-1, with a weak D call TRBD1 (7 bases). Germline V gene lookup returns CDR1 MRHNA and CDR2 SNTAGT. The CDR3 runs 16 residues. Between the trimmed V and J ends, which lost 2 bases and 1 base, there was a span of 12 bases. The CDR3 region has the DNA TGTGCCAGCAGTGACGAGGCAGGGGGGTCCTACAATGAGCAGTTCTTC. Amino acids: CASSDEAGGSYNEQFF.

CDR3 DNA sequence: TGTGCCAGCAGCAGGGACGGACTAGCGGGAGGCTACAATGAGCAGTTCTTC. Amino acids: CASSRDGLAGGYNEQFF. The chain recombines TRBV7-3 with TRBJ2-1; 14 bases fit TRBD2. In germline, CDR1 is SGHTA, CDR2 FQGTGA. This CDR3 is 17 amino acids long. The ends lost 5 bases at V and 3 bases at J; junction bases unmatched: 6.

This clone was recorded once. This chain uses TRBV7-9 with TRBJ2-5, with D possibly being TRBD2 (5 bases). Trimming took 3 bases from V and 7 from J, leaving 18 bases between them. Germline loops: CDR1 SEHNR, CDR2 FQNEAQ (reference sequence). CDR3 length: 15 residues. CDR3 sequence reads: CASSFGTNYEGTQYF. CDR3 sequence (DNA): TGTGCCAGCAGCTTCGGAACAAACTACGAGGGGACCCAGTACTTC. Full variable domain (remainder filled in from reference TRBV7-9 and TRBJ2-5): DTGVSQNPRHKITKRGQNVTFRCDPISEHNRLYWYRQTLGQGPEFLTYFQNEAQLEKSRLLSDRFSAERPKGSFSTLEIQRTEQGDSAMYLCASSFGTNYEGTQYFGPGTRLLVL.

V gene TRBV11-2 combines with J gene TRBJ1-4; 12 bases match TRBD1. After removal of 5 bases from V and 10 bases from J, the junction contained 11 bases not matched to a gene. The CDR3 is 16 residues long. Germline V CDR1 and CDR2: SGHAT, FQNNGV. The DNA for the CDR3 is TGTGCCAGCAGCCCTAGGGAGGGACAGGGGGCAGGAAAACTGTTTTTT. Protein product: CASSPREGQGAGKLFF.

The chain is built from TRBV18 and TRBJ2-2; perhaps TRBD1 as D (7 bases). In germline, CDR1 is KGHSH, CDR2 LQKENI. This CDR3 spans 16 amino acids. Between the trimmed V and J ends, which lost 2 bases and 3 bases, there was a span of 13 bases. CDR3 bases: TGTGCCAGCTCACCAGGGAGGACAGGACACACCGGGGAGCTGTTTTTT. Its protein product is CASSPGRTGHTGELFF.

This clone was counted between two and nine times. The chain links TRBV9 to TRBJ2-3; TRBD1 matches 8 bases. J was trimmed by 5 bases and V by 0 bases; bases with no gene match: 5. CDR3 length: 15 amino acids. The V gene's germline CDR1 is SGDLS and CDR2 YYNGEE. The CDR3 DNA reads TGTGCCAGCAGCGTAGTCGACAGGGGACGAGATACGCAGTATTTT. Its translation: CASSVVDRGRDTQYF.

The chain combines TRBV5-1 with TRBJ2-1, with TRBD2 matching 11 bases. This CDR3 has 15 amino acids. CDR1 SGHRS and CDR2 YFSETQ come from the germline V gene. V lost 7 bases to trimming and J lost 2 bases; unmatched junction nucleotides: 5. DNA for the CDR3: TGCGCCAGCGAAACTAGCGGGGGTGCCTACAATGAGCAGTTCTTC. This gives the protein CASETSGGAYNEQFF.

As DNA, the CDR3 is TGCGCCAGCAGTGAACCCGGGTACATCATCGGGGAGCTGTTTTTT. Its protein product is CASSEPGYIIGELFF. The chain carries TRBV10-2 and TRBJ2-2; D remains ambiguous. Trimming cost V 3 bases and J 7 bases, with 15 bases left between them. CDR1 and CDR2 from the germline V gene are WSHSY and SAAADI. The CDR3 contains 15 residues.

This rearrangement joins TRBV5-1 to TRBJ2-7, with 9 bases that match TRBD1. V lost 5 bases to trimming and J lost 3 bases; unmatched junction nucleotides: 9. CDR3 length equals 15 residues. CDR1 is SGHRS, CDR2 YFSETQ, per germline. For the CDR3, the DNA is TGCGCCAGCAGTCCGACCGGGACAGGGTTCTACGAGCAGTACTTC. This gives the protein CASSPTGTGFYEQYF.

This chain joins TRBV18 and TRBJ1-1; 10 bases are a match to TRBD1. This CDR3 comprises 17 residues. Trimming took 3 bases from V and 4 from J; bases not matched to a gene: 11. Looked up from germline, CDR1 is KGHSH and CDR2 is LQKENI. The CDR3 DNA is TGTGCCAGCTCACCCAGGACAGGGGGTGAGGGTGTCACTGAAGCTTTCTTT. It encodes CASSPRTGGEGVTEAFF.